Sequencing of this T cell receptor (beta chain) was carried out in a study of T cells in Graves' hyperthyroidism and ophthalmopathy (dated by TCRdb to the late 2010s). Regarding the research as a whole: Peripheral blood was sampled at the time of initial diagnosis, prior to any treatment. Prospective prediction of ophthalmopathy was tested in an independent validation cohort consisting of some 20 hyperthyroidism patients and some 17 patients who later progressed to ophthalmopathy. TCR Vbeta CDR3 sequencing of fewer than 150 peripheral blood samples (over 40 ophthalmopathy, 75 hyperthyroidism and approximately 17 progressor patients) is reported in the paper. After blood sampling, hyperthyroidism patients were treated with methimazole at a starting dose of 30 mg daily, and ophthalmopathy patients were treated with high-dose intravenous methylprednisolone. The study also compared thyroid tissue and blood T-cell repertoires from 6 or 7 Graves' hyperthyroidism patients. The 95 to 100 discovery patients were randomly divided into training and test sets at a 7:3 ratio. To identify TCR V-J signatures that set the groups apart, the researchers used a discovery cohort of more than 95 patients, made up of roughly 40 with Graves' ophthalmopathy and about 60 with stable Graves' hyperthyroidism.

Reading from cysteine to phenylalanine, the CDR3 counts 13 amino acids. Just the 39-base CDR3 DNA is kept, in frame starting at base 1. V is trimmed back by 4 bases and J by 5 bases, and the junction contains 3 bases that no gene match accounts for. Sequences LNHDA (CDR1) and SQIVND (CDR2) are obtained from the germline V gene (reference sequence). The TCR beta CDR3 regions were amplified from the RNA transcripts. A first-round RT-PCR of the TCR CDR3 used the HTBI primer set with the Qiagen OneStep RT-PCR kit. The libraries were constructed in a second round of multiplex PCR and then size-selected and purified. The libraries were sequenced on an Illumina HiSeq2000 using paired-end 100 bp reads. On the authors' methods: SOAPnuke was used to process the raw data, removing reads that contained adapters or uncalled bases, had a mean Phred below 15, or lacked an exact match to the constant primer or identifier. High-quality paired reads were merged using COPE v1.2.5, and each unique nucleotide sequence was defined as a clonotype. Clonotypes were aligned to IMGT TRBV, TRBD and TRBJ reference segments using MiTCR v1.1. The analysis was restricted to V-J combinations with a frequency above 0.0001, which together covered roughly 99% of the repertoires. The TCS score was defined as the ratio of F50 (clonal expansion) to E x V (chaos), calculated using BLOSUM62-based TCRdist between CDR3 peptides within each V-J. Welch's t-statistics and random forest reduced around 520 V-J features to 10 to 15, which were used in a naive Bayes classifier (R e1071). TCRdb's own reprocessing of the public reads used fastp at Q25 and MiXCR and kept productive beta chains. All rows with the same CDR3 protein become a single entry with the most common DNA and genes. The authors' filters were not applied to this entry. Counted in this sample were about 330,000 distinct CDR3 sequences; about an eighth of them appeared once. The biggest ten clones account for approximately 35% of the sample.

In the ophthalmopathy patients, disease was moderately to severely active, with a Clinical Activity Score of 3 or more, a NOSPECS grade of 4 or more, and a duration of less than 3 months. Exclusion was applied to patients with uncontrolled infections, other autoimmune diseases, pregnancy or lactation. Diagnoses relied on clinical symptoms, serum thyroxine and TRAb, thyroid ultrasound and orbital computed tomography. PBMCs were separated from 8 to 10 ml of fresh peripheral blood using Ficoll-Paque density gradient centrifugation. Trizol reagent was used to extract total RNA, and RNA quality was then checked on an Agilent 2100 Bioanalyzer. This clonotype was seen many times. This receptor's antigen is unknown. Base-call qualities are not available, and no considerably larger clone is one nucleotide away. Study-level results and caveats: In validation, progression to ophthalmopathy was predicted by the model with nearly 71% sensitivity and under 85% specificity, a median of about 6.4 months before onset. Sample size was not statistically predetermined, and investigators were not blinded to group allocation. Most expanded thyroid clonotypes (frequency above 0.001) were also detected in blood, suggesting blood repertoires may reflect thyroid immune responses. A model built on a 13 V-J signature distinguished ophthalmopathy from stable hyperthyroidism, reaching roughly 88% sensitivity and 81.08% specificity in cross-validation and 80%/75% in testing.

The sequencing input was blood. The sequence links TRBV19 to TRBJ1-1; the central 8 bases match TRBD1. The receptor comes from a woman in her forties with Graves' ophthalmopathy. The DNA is TGTGCCAGTAGTACTACAGGGGGGACTGAAGCTTTCTTT. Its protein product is CASSTTGGTEAFF. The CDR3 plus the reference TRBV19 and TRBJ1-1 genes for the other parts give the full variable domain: DGGITQSPKYLFRKEGQNVTLSCEQNLNHDAMYWYRQDPGQGLRLIYYSQIVNDFQKGDIAEGYSVSREKKESFPLTVTSAQKNPTAFYLCASSTTGGTEAFFGQGTRLTVV.